The TCR beta chain described here comes from a study of blood T cell repertoires in COVID-19. Study-level background: Whether acute or convalescent, the COVID-19 samples came from the United States, Italy and Spain.

The germline V gene encodes CDR1 MNHEY and CDR2 SMNVEV (reference sequence). V was clipped by 3 bases and J by 4 bases, with 7 bases between them. The CDR3 length is 13 residues. On this clone itself: This CDR3 is also generated by other DNA sequences in the sample.

Using immunoSEQ multiplex PCR, the repertoire was profiled, and TCRdb retains in-frame clones only, with some absent. The data hold about 480,000 clones, with 88% observed a single time. This receptor was taken from a woman aged 40 to 50 who had recovered from COVID-19. The sequenced sample consisted of PBMCs or T cells enriched from blood (not recorded which). The chain links TRBV27 to TRBJ1-5; no definite D call. In DNA form, the CDR3 reads TGTGCCAGCAGTTTGCGAGGAAATCAGCCCCAGCATTTT. This gives the protein CASSLRGNQPQHF.